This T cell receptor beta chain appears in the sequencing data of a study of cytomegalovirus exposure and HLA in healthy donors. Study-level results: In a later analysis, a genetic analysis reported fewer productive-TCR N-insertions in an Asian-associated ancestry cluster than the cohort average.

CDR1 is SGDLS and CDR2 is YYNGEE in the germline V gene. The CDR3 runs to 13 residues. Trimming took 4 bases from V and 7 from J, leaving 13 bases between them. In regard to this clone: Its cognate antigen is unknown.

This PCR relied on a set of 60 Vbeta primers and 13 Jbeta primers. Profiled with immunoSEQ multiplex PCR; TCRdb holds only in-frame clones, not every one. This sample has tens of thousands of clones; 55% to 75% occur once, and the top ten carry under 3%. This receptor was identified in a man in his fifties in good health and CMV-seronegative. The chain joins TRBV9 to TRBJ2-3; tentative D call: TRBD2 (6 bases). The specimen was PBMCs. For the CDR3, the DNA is TGTGCCAGCAGCCCGACTAGTTTCAATACGCAGTATTTT. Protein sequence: CASSPTSFNTQYF.